The 4 T cell receptor beta chains below come from one sample, sequenced in a study of blood T cell repertoires in COVID-19. The method was immunoSEQ multiplex PCR; TCRdb's version includes in-frame clones alone and lacks a portion of them. The sample holds 200,000 to 250,000 clones; about 83% are singletons and the top ten take around 1.3%. The material sequenced was peripheral blood. The receptor source for this set is a woman in her 30s with COVID-19, enrolled during active disease.

The gene calls are TRBV18 and TRBJ1-4; D not certain. CDR3 length: 12 amino acids. The germline V gene encodes CDR1 KGHSH and CDR2 LQKENI. With 6 bases removed from V and 5 bases from J, the gap between germline ends came to 7 bases. The DNA of the CDR3 is TGTGCCAGCTCCCCCTCGAATGAAAAACTGTTTTTT. It yields the protein CASSPSNEKLFF.

CDR3: CASSRDSEHTEAFF. CDR3 coding DNA: TGTGCCAGCAGCCGGGACAGTGAGCACACTGAAGCTTTCTTT. The chain uses TRBV4-2 and TRBJ1-1, with 7 bases identical to TRBD1. This CDR3 region has 14 residues. After removal of 4 bases from V and 3 bases from J, the junction contained 5 bases not matched to a gene. CDR1 and CDR2 from the germline V gene are LGHNA and YNFKEQ.

DNA of the CDR3: TGTGCCAGCAGGCCTCAGGGGGCGATGTCTTTCTTT. Amino acids: CASRPQGAMSFF. This rearrangement joins TRBV7-9 to TRBJ1-1; 8 bases are a match to TRBD1. The CDR3 sequence is 12 residues long. Trimming took 6 bases from V and 12 from J; bases not matched to a gene: 9. The germline V gene has CDR1 SEHNR and CDR2 FQNEAQ (reference sequence). Full variable domain (missing parts from reference TRBV7-9 and TRBJ1-1): DTGVSQNPRHKITKRGQNVTFRCDPISEHNRLYWYRQTLGQGPEFLTYFQNEAQLEKSRLLSDRFSAERPKGSFSTLEIQRTEQGDSAMYLCASRPQGAMSFFGQGTRLTVV.

The V call is TRBV11-2, the J call TRBJ2-2; D is perhaps TRBD1 (5 bases). V was trimmed by 0 bases and J by 4 bases, leaving 9 bases between them. CDR3 length equals 15 residues. Germline V lookup: CDR1 SGHAT, CDR2 FQNNGV. The DNA for the CDR3 is TGTGCCAGCAGCTTAGACAGGGTGGGCACCGGGGAGCTGTTTTTT. It encodes CASSLDRVGTGELFF.